This TCR beta chain was identified during a study of identical twins. In the case of this clonotype: Its cognate antigen is unknown. This sequence may be a read error, since a much larger clone differs from it by one base.

The V segment lost 4 bases and the J segment 13 bases; nucleotides outside the gene matches: 16. The CDR3 runs 14 residues. CDR1 and CDR2 (germline): DFQATT, SNEGSKA (reference sequence). Findings of the study overall: Among monozygotic twins, out-of-frame TCR alpha sharing exceeded what models predicted. Beta clonotypes that were abundant in cord blood contained fewer insertions, a pattern absent from memory repertoires. Conclusions were drawn cross-sectionally by statistical analysis, without following the same donors.

In TCRdb, the 5' RACE reads were re-called with MiXCR into one record per CDR3 protein. The sample contains around 1.7 million distinct CDR3 sequences, around 33% of which appear only once. Sample: cord blood. The chain carries TRBV20-1 and TRBJ2-1; 7 positions agree with TRBD2. The receptor was isolated from a newborn girl in good health. The CDR3 sequence is CSAINSGYQETQFF. DNA for the CDR3: TGCAGTGCTATTAATAGCGGGTATCAAGAGACCCAGTTCTTC.